The 2 T cell receptor beta chains below were found in one sample sequenced in a study of T cell repertoires and leukemia-associated antigens. The antigens of these receptors remain unknown. TCRdb passed the 5' RACE reads through MiXCR, listing each CDR3 protein once. The repertoire consists of 11,000 to 15,000 distinct CDR3 sequences, with about 39% occurring once and the leading ten covering approximately 8.7%. The sequenced material came from CD3+ T cells sorted from blood and cultured. All receptors derive from a female donor in good health.

This clonotype was recorded at least ten times. The chain combines TRBV5-6 with TRBJ2-3; possible D gene TRBD2, 6 bases. The CDR3 has 14 amino acids. V was trimmed by 3 bases and J by 3 bases, leaving 11 bases between them. The germline V gene encodes CDR1 SGHDT and CDR2 YYEEEE. Written as DNA, the CDR3 is TGTGCCAGCAGCTACGCCGGGAGAACAGATACGCAGTATTTT. This codes for CASSYAGRTDTQYF.

In this sample, this clonotype is medium-sized. This CDR3 reads CASSSGPRTNTGELFF. The CDR3 coding sequence is TGCGCCAGCAGCTCCGGGCCGAGAACGAACACCGGGGAGCTGTTTTTT. J is TRBJ2-2 and V is TRBV5-1; no firm D call. The CDR3 loop spans 16 amino acids. CDR1 is SGHRS and CDR2 is YFSETQ in the germline V gene. The V gene lost 3 bases and the J gene lost 0 bases, with 12 bases spanning the gap.